This TCR beta chain was found in a study of beta chain features in type 1 diabetes. The sequenced template was cDNA made from the entire isolated RNA. Measured with immunoSEQ multiplex PCR; TCRdb has only the in-frame clones, and not every one. The sample holds 850,000 to 900,000 clones, roughly 15% seen once. CDR1 is SGHRS, CDR2 YFSETQ, per germline. Trimming took 4 bases from V and 4 from J, leaving 23 bases between them. This CDR3 is built from 17 residues. Worth noting for this clone: No antigen is known for it.

Study findings and constraints: Type 1 diabetes patients had TCRB CDR3s that were shorter (moderately but significantly so) in all four CD4+ subsets. Within the patient group, naive, central memory and Treg TCRB repertoires appeared more similar to each other than within healthy donors.

The chain combines TRBV5-1 with TRBJ2-5; D is possibly TRBD2 (6 bases). The source material was naive CD4+ T cells from blood. The receptor was derived from a woman younger than 30 in good health. CDR3 DNA sequence: TGCGCCAGCAGCGTACTACTCAGGACTAAGGCTGGAGAGACCCAGTACTTC. The encoded protein is CASSVLLRTKAGETQYF.